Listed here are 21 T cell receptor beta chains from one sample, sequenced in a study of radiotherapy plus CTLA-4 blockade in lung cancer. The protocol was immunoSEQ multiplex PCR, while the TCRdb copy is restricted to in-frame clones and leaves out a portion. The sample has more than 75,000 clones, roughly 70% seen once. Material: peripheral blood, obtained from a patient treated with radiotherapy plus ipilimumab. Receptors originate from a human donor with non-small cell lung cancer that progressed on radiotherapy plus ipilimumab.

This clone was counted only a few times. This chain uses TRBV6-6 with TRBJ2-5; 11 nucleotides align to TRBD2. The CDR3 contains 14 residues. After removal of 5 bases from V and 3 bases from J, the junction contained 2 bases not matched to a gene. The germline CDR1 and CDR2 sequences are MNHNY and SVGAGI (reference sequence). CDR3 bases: TGTGCCAGCAGTAAGGGACTAGCGGAAGAGACCCAGTACTTC. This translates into CASSKGLAEETQYF.

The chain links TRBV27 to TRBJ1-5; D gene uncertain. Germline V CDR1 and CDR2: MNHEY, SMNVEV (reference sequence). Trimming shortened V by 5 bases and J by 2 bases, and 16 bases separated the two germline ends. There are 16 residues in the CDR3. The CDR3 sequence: CASSTLGVARNQPQHF. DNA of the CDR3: TGTGCCAGCAGTACCCTTGGGGTTGCGCGCAATCAGCCCCAGCATTTT.

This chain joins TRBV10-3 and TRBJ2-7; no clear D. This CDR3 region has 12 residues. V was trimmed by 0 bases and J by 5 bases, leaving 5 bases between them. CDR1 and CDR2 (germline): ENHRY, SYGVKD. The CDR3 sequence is CAISESLNEQYF. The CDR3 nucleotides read TGTGCCATCAGTGAGTCCCTAAACGAGCAGTACTTC.

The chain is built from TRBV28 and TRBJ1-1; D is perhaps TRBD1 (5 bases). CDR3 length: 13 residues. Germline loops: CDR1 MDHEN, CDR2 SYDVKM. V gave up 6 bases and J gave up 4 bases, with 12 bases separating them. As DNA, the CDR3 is TGTGCCAGCAGACCGGGGCATGGCACTGAAGCTTTCTTT. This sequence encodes CASRPGHGTEAFF.

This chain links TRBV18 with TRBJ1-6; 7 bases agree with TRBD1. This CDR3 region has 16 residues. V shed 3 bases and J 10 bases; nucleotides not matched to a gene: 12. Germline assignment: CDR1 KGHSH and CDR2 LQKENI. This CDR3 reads CASSPIQGGSGSPLHF. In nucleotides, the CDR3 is TGTGCCAGCTCACCTATTCAAGGGGGCTCCGGATCACCCCTCCACTTT.

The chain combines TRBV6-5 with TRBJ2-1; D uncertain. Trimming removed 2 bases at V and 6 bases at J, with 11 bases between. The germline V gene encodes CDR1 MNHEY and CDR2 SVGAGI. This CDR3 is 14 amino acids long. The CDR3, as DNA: TGTGCCAGCAGTTACGTCGGCAGCCCCAATGAGCAGTTCTTC. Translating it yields CASSYVGSPNEQFF.

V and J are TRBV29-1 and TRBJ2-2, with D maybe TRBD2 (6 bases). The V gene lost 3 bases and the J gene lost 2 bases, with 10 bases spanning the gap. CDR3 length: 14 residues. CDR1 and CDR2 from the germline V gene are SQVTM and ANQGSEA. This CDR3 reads CSVDAGINTGELFF. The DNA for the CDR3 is TGCAGCGTTGACGCGGGGATAAACACCGGGGAGCTGTTTTTT.

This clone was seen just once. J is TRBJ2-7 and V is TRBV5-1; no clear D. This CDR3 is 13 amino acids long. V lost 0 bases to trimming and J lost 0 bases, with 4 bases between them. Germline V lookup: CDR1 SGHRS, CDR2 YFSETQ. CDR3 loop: CASSLAISYEQYF. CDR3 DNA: TGCGCCAGCAGCTTGGCAATCTCCTACGAGCAGTACTTC.

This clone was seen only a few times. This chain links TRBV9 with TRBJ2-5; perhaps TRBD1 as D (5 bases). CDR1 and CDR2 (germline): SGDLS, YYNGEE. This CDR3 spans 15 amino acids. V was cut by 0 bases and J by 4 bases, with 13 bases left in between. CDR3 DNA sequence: TGTGCCAGCAGCGTAGGACTCAGGGATGGAGAGACCCAGTACTTC. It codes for CASSVGLRDGETQYF.

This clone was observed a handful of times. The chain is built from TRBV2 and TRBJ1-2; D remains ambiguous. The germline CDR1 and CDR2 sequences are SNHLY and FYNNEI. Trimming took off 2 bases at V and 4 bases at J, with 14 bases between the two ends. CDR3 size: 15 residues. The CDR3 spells CASSEISASVYGYTF. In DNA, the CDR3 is TGTGCCAGCAGTGAAATATCCGCCAGTGTCTATGGCTACACCTTC. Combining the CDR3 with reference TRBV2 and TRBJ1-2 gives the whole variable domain EPEVTQTPSHQVTQMGQEVILRCVPISNHLYFYWYRQILGQKVEFLVSFYNNEISEKSEIFDDQFSVERPDGSNFTLKIRSTKLEDSAMYFCASSEISASVYGYTFGSGTRLTVV.

Here the CDR3 DNA reads TGTGCCAGCAGTTGGGTAGGTTGGTTGTCCCCCAGGAGACCTAACTATGGCTACACCTTC. It encodes CASSWVGWLSPRRPNYGYTF. The V gene is TRBV28, the J gene TRBJ1-2; D remains ambiguous. V was trimmed by 4 bases and J by 0 bases, leaving 27 bases between them. CDR3 size: 20 residues. The germline V gene has CDR1 MDHEN and CDR2 SYDVKM.

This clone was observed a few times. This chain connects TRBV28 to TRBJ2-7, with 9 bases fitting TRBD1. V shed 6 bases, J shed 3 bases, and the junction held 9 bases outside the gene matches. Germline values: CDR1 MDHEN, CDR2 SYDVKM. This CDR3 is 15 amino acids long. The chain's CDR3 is CASSSTGGDRYEQYF. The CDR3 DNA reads TGTGCCAGCAGCTCCACAGGGGGCGACCGCTACGAGCAGTACTTC.

CDR3 amino acids: CASSPVGGTGELFF. CDR3 nucleotide sequence: TGTGCCAGCAGCCCCGTTGGAGGTACCGGGGAGCTGTTTTTT. The rearrangement links TRBV9 to TRBJ2-2, with D perhaps matching TRBD2 (5 bases). The CDR3 consists of 14 residues. The V gene's germline CDR1 is SGDLS and CDR2 YYNGEE. V lost 4 bases, J lost 5 bases, and 12 bases lay in between.

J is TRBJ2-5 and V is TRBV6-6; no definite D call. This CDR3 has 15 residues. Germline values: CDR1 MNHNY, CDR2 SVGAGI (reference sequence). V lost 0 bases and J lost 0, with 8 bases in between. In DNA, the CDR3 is TGTGCCAGCAGTTACTCAGGCGCTGACCAAGAGACCCAGTACTTC. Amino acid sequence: CASSYSGADQETQYF.

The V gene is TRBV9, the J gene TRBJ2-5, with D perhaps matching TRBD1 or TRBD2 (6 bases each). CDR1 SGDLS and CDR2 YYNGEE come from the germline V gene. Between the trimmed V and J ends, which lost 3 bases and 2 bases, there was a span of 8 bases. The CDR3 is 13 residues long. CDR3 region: CASSGGAQETQYF. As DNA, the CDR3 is TGTGCCAGCAGCGGGGGGGCTCAAGAGACCCAGTACTTC.

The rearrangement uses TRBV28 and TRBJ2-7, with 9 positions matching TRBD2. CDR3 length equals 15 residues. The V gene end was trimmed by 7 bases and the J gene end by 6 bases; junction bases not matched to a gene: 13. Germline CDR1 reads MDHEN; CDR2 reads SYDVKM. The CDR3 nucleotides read TGTGCCAGCATCGAGAGGGGACTAGCACGTTCCGAGCAGTACTTC. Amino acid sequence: CASIERGLARSEQYF.

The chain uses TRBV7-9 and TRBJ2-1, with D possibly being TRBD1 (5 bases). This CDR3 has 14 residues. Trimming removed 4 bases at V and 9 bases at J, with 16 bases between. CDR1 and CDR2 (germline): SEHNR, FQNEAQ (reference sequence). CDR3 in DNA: TGTGCCAGCAGCTCAGGGTCTAGGGGCGGTGAGCAGTTCTTC. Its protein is CASSSGSRGGEQFF.

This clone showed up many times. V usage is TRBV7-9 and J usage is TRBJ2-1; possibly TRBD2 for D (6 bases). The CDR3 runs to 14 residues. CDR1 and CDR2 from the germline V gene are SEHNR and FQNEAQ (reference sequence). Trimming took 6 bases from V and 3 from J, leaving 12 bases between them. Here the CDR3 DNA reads TGTGCCAGCAGTAGCGGAGGACTCTACAATGAGCAGTTCTTC. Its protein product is CASSSGGLYNEQFF.

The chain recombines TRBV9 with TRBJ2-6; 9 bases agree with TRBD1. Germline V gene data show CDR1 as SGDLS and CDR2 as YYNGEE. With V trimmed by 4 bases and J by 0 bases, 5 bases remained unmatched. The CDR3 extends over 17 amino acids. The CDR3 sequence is CASSPGQGYSGANVLTF. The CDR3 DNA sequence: TGTGCCAGCAGCCCGGGACAGGGATACTCTGGGGCCAACGTCCTGACTTTC.

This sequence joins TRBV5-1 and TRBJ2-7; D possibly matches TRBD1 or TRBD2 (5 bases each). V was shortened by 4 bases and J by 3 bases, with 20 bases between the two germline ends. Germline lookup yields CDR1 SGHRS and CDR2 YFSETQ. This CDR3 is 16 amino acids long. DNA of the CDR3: TGCGCCAGCAGCCTGAGCCCCGGGACGTCAAACTACGAGCAGTACTTC. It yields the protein CASSLSPGTSNYEQYF.

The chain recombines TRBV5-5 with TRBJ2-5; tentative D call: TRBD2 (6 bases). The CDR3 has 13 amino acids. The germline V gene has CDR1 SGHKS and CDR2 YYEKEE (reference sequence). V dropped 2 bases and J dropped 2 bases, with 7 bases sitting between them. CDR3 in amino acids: CASSFGGQETQYF. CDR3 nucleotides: TGTGCCAGCAGCTTTGGGGGGCAAGAGACCCAGTACTTC.